These T cell receptor beta chains were read from a single sample in a study of blood T cell repertoires in COVID-19. Libraries were prepared by immunoSEQ multiplex PCR; TCRdb keeps only in-frame clonotypes and omits some of them. The sample includes over 30,000 clones, roughly 80% of them seen just once. Sequenced material: peripheral blood. The receptors derive from a human donor in a cohort sampled during active COVID-19. CDR3s include the opening cysteine and the closing phenylalanine or tryptophan. Fields, in order: D gene, V gene, J gene, clone size, CDR3 protein, CDR3 DNA. The D gene is left open where the match is weak. Not every row has a clone size; where given, it reads once, few, many or a size class.

-	TRBV30	TRBJ1-3	-	CAWSVGSSGNTIYF	TGTGCCTGGAGTGTGGGCAGTTCTGGAAACACCATATATTTT
-	TRBV24-1	TRBJ2-5	-	CATRGGDRGSETQYF	TGTGCCACCCGCGGGGGTGACAGGGGATCGGAGACCCAGTACTTC
TRBD1	TRBV27	TRBJ2-5	-	CASRLSGQGRETQYF	TGTGCCAGCAGACTCTCCGGACAGGGAAGAGAGACCCAGTACTTC
-	TRBV11-2	TRBJ2-3	-	CASSLFLRPTGLSTDTQYF	TGTGCCAGCAGCTTATTTTTAAGGCCAACGGGACTTAGCACAGATACGCAGTATTTT
-	TRBV18	TRBJ1-2	-	CASSRENYGYTF	TGTGCCAGCTCACGAGAAAACTATGGCTACACCTTC
-	TRBV18	TRBJ1-1	-	CASSPPGRTMNTEAFF	TGTGCCAGCTCACCACCGGGCAGGACAATGAACACTGAAGCTTTCTTT
-	TRBV2	TRBJ1-5	-	CASSDSGLDQPQHF	TGTGCCAGCAGTGATTCTGGGCTTGATCAGCCCCAGCATTTT
-	TRBV6-2/TRBV6-3	TRBJ1-5	-	CASSSDSGFNQPQHF	TGTGCCAGCAGTTCTGACAGTGGTTTCAATCAGCCCCAGCATTTT
-	TRBV5-1	TRBJ2-3	-	CASSLSLRDKLLYF	TGCGCCAGCAGCTTATCCCTCCGGGACAAATTACTGTATTTT
-	TRBV28	TRBJ2-7	once	CASSRGPGVNPYSYEQYF	TGTGCCAGCAGCCGAGGCCCCGGGGTCAACCCTTACTCCTACGAGCAGTACTTC
TRBD2	TRBV11-2	TRBJ2-3	-	CASSLDPSGGATDTQYF	TGTGCCAGCAGCTTAGATCCAAGCGGGGGGGCAACAGATACGCAGTATTTT
TRBD2	TRBV4-3	TRBJ2-3	-	CASSQASASGSYGSDTQYF	TGCGCCAGCAGCCAAGCTTCGGCTAGCGGTTCATACGGTTCAGATACGCAGTATTTT
-	TRBV7-2	TRBJ1-3	few	CASSLKRTNINTIYF	TGTGCCAGCAGCTTAAAGAGGACAAACATAAACACCATATATTTT
TRBD2	TRBV27	TRBJ2-3	-	CASSLLGGGAWGTQYF	TGTGCCAGCAGTTTACTGGGCGGGGGGGCATGGGGGACGCAGTATTTT
-	TRBV11-2	TRBJ2-7	-	CASSRRGGSYEQYF	TGTGCCAGCAGCCGGAGGGGGGGATCCTACGAGCAGTACTTC
TRBD1	TRBV5-4	TRBJ1-4	-	CASSSNRGLGEKLFF	TGTGCCAGCAGCTCTAACAGGGGGCTGGGGGAAAAACTGTTTTTT
-	TRBV7-9	TRBJ2-3	-	CASSLAGDTDTQYF	TGTGCCAGCAGCTTGGCAGGCGACACAGATACGCAGTATTTT
-	TRBV9	TRBJ1-3	-	CASSVGGSRASHTIYF	TGTGCCAGCAGCGTAGGGGGCTCACGTGCGAGTCACACCATATATTTT
TRBD1	TRBV24-1	TRBJ2-1	-	CATSGKTGSANNEQFF	TGTGCCACCAGTGGCAAGACAGGGTCCGCCAACAATGAGCAGTTCTTC
-	TRBV30	TRBJ2-7	-	CAYTDTGLPYEQYF	TGTGCCTACACGGATACGGGACTCCCCTACGAGCAGTACTTC
-	TRBV18	TRBJ2-2	-	CASSPGDSDTGELFF	TGTGCCAGCTCACCTGGAGACAGTGATACCGGGGAGCTGTTTTTT
-	TRBV19	TRBJ2-1	-	CASSIVRGGSNEQFF	TGTGCCAGTAGTATAGTGAGAGGAGGTTCAAATGAGCAGTTCTTC
TRBD1	TRBV7-9	TRBJ1-2	-	CASSFGRGRDGYTF	TGTGCCAGCAGCTTCGGCAGGGGGCGGGACGGCTACACCTTC
-	TRBV6-1	TRBJ1-3	-	CASSEGLGLGVAIYF	TGTGCCAGCAGTGAAGGCCTTGGCCTCGGGGTCGCCATATATTTT
-	TRBV28	TRBJ2-7	-	CASSQLALRQGLYEQYF	TGTGCCAGCAGTCAACTAGCCCTCCGCCAGGGTCTCTACGAGCAGTACTTC
-	TRBV28	TRBJ1-2	-	CASSLGRGGFGYTF	TGTGCCAGCAGTTTGGGTCGCGGGGGTTTTGGCTACACCTTC
TRBD1	TRBV16	TRBJ2-3	few	CASSHQGFRDSPDTQYF	TGTGCCAGCAGCCACCAAGGTTTCCGGGACAGCCCAGATACGCAGTATTTT
-	TRBV7-8	TRBJ1-5	once	CASNPFPGKNQPQHF	TGTGCCAGCAACCCCTTTCCGGGGAAAAATCAGCCCCAGCATTTT
-	TRBV6-5	TRBJ2-3	-	CAAGADTQYF	TGTGCCGCCGGGGCAGATACGCAGTATTTT
-	TRBV28	TRBJ1-6	-	CATKTDDSYNSPLHF	TGTGCCACCAAGACAGATGATTCCTATAATTCACCCCTCCACTTT
TRBD2	TRBV4-2	TRBJ2-1	-	CASSQPGLAGVIEQFF	TGTGCCAGCAGCCAACCGGGACTAGCGGGAGTTATTGAGCAGTTCTTC
TRBD2	TRBV15	TRBJ2-5	-	CATSSWGRGVQETQYF	TGTGCCACCAGCAGCTGGGGGCGGGGGGTTCAAGAGACCCAGTACTTC
-	TRBV20-1	TRBJ1-1	-	CRMRGMLEAFF	TGCAGGATGAGGGGGATGCTTGAAGCTTTCTTT
-	TRBV11-2	TRBJ1-4	-	CASSSLRQVINEKLFF	TGTGCCAGCAGCTCTCTTCGACAGGTCATTAATGAAAAACTGTTTTTT
-	TRBV7-8	TRBJ2-1	-	CASSLGRVEQFF	TGTGCCAGCAGCTTAGGGAGGGTTGAGCAGTTCTTC
-	TRBV5-4	TRBJ2-5	-	CASSPASVNGETQYF	TGTGCCAGCAGCCCTGCGTCTGTTAACGGGGAGACCCAGTACTTC
TRBD1	TRBV5-6	TRBJ1-5	-	CASSLSFTGARSNQPQHF	TGTGCCAGCAGCTTGAGTTTTACAGGGGCGAGGAGCAATCAGCCCCAGCATTTT
TRBD1	TRBV5-1	TRBJ2-7	few	CASSPGTGSYEQYF	TGCGCCAGCAGCCCCGGGACAGGCTCCTACGAGCAGTACTTC
-	TRBV4-1	TRBJ2-2	-	CASSQAPGNTGELFF	TGCGCCAGCAGCCAAGCTCCCGGGAACACCGGGGAGCTGTTTTTT
-	TRBV6-5	TRBJ1-6	-	CASGRSSYNSPLHF	TGTGCCAGCGGGAGGAGCTCCTATAATTCACCCCTCCACTTT
TRBD1	TRBV2	TRBJ2-7	-	CASTVDRGSWYEQYF	TGTGCCAGCACCGTAGACAGGGGGTCCTGGTACGAGCAGTACTTC
TRBD1	TRBV19	TRBJ2-5	-	CASSIMGPGTGDLETQYF	TGTGCCAGTAGTATAATGGGCCCCGGGACAGGGGATCTGGAGACCCAGTACTTC
-	TRBV19	TRBJ1-2	-	CATREGVYGYTF	TGTGCCACCCGGGAGGGCGTCTATGGCTACACCTTC